This T cell receptor (beta chain) originates from a study of T cells generated in artificial thymic organoids (dated by TCRdb to the late 2010s). Background on the whole study: The study compared TCR alpha and beta CDR3 repertoires of CD8 single positive T cells derived from in vitro artificial thymic organoids with the repertoires of thymic and peripheral blood naive CD8 T cells. The displayed repertoire sequencing data were described as being representative of three independent experiments.

To build the artificial thymic organoids, human HSPCs were aggregated with MS5 murine stromal cells that had been transduced with human DLL1, and the aggregates were cultured at an air-liquid interface. Organoids were seeded with FACS-purified CD34+CD3- hematopoietic stem and progenitor cells depleted of residual T cells. The organoids were grown in serum-free RB27 medium, which consisted of RPMI 1640 supplemented with B27, FLT3L, IL-7 and ascorbic acid. Organoid and thymic CD3+TCRalphabeta+CD8 single positive T cells were FACS sorted before RNA extraction. Total RNA was purified from around 40,000 to 200,000 sorted cells per sample with the RNeasy Micro kit, and quality checked on an Agilent RNA 6000 Nano chip. A distance of 8 bases separates the germline ends of V and J, which lose 3 bases and 3 bases respectively. The germline V gene encodes CDR1 KGHSH and CDR2 LQKENI. From the cysteine through the phenylalanine, the CDR3 covers 13 amino acids. Just the 39-base CDR3 DNA is kept, in frame starting at base 1.

Paper-wide results and their limitations: The TCR clonotype diversity of organoid-derived CD8 single positive T cells was physiological and comparable to that of naive CD8 T cells from thymus and blood. Organoid-derived T cells did not show skewed Valpha or Vbeta usage, which argues against unconventional lineages or clonal expansions being dominant.

TCRalpha and TCRbeta libraries were amplified separately by semi-nested PCR with Advantage 2 and reverse primers in the TRAC or TRBC constant regions. Between 3.5 and 500 ng of total RNA was used as input for first-strand cDNA synthesis. The TCR cDNA libraries were generated by 5'-RACE using the SMARTer PCR cDNA Synthesis kit, with a poly-dT primer driving first-strand synthesis. Each semi-nested reverse primer in the constant region carried a 5-nucleotide sample-specific barcode, and the resulting products were cleaned up with the Zymo DNA Clean and Concentrator-5 kit. Pools of up to ten barcoded samples were ligated to Illumina adaptors and sequenced on an Illumina MiSeq as 2 x 150 bp paired-end reads. From the authors' description of their analysis: After demultiplexing, reads were aligned using BLAT against a custom library built from IMGT containing every combination of human TRAV, TRAJ, TRBV, TRBD and TRBJ. The best BLAT hits were picked using pslCDnaFilter (-maxAligns=1, -ignoreIntrons), and custom Perl scripts were used to calculate clonotype frequencies. TCRdb trimmed public reads at Q25 via fastp, called clones via MiXCR and kept in-frame beta chains. Each entry merges the rows of one CDR3 protein and shows their most common DNA and genes. TCRdb's processing, not the authors' own work, is the source of the V and J calls. The sample contains fewer than 9,500 distinct CDR3 sequences, more than 20% of them found a single time. About 3% of the sample rests with the top ten.

Worth noting for this clonotype: What this receptor recognizes is not known. The input lacks base qualities; no much larger clone sits a single base away.

The source of this sequence is a human donor who gave cord blood stem cells for thymic organoid culture, a cardiac surgery patient who gave postnatal thymus, or a blood donor (not recorded which). This sequence uses TRBV18 and TRBJ1-2, with no reliable assignment of the D segment. The sequenced material came from naive CD8+ T cells grown in artificial thymic organoids from cord blood stem and progenitor cells. This specimen's cell subset or site label, per the study, means: CD3+TCRalphabeta+CD8SP T cells; for blood, CD45RO-CCR7+ naive CD8+ T cells. The CDR3 protein: CASSPQADYGYTF. The base sequence is TGTGCCAGCTCACCCCAGGCTGACTATGGCTACACCTTC.